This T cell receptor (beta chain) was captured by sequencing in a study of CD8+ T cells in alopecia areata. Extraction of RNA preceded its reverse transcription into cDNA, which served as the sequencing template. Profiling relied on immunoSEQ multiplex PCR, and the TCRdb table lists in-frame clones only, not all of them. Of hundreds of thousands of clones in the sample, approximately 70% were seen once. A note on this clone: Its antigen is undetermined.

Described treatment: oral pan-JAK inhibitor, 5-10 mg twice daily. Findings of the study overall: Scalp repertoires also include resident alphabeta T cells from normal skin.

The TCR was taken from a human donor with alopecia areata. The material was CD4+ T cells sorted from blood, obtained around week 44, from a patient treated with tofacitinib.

The CDR3 DNA sequence: TGCAGCGTCGCCGGGACTAGCGGGTACGAGCAGTACTTC. This encodes CSVAGTSGYEQYF. The chain couples TRBV29-1 to TRBJ2-7, with 12 positions matching TRBD2. The ends lost 6 bases at V and 4 bases at J; junction bases unmatched: 4. Germline assignment: CDR1 SQVTM and CDR2 ANQGSEA. CDR3 length: 13 residues.